The source of this T cell receptor beta chain is a study of T-cell memory formation after mild COVID-19. Study-level background: Clusters were largely donor specific.

Study findings and constraints: Pre-infection memory contained some responding clones, which suggested that cross-reactive memory had joined. Clones shrinking between day 15 and 85 showed a balanced CD4/CD8 split, and those that grew later tilted toward CD4+. The CD4+ clones that contracted clustered mainly within CM and EM, and the CD8+ clones concentrated in EMRA.

Per the germline V gene, CDR1 is SGHRS and CDR2 is YFSETQ. V lost 0 bases to trimming and J lost 1 base, with 12 bases between them. The CDR3 loop spans 16 amino acids. One entry per CDR3 protein, called by TCRdb with MiXCR from the 5' RACE reads. The data show hundreds of thousands of distinct CDR3 sequences, with approximately 15% seen just once and less than 2.5% held by the top ten. This clonotype was detected a few times. Its antigen is unknown. The V gene is TRBV5-1, the J gene TRBJ2-3; the D is unclear. The origin of this receptor is an adult woman who had mild COVID-19 (a few samples of this study predate the infection). Cell type and time point are not known. The sequenced sample consisted of PBMCs or a T cell subset sorted from them (not recorded which). CDR3 region: CASSLVIRLGTDTQYF. For the CDR3, the DNA is TGCGCCAGCAGCTTGGTGATAAGGTTGGGCACAGATACGCAGTATTTT.